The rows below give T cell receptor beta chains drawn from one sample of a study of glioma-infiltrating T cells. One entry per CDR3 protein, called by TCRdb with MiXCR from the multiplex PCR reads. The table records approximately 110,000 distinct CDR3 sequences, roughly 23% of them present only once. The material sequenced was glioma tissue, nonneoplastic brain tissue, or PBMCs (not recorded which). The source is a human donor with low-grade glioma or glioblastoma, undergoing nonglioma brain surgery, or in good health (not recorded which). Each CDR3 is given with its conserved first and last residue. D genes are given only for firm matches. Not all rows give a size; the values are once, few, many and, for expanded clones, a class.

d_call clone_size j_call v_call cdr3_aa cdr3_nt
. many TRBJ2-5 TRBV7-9 CASSLNGGRETQYF TGTGCCAGCAGCTTAAACGGCGGACGAGAGACCCAGTACTTC
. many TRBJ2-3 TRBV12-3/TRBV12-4 CASSLSLKTADTQYF TGTGCCAGCAGTTTATCTTTAAAGACTGCAGATACGCAGTATTTT
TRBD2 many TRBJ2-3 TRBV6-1 CASRGLSGGTDTQYF TGTGCCAGCAGGGGACTGAGCGGGGGTACAGATACGCAGTATTTT
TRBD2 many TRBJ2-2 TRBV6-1 CASSRAGGSGELFF TGTGCCAGCAGTCGAGCGGGAGGAAGCGGGGAGCTGTTTTTT
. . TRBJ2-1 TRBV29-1 CSVDSRQRVGYEQFF TGCAGCGTTGATAGTAGACAGAGGGTCGGATATGAGCAGTTCTTC
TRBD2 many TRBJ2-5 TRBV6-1 CASSRLAVFQETQYF TGTGCCAGCAGTCGACTAGCGGTTTTCCAAGAGACCCAGTACTTC
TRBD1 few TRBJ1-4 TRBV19 CATTPGQGAFEKLFF TGTGCCACCACGCCCGGACAGGGGGCGTTCGAAAAACTGTTTTTT
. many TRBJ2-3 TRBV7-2 CASSLLGTSTDTQYF TGTGCCAGCAGCTTACTCGGCACTAGCACAGATACGCAGTATTTT
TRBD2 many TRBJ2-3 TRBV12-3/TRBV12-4 CASSLALADVTDTQYF TGTGCCAGCAGTTTAGCGCTAGCGGACGTCACAGATACGCAGTATTTT
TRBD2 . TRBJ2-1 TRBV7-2 CASSSTSGAGDEQFF TGTGCCAGCAGCTCTACTAGCGGGGCTGGGGATGAGCAGTTCTTC
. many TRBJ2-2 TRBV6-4 CATRRSLPDGELFF TGTGCCACCCGACGGAGCTTACCCGACGGGGAGCTGTTTTTT
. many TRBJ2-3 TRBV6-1 CASRFHQAADTQYF TGTGCCAGCCGTTTCCACCAGGCCGCGGATACGCAGTATTTT
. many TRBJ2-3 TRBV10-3 CAIRDTDTQYF TGTGCCATCAGGGACACAGATACGCAGTATTTT
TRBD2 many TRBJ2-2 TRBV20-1 CSASRLAGGNGELFF TGCAGTGCTAGCCGGCTAGCGGGAGGGAACGGGGAGCTGTTTTTT
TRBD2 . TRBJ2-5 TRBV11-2 CASRSFSSGGQETQYF TGTGCCAGCAGGTCCTTTTCTAGCGGGGGGCAAGAGACCCAGTACTTC
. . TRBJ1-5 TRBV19 CASSMGAGGNQPQHF TGTGCCAGTAGTATGGGAGCGGGGGGCAATCAGCCCCAGCATTTT
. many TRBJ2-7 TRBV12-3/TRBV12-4 CASSPGQGPGQYF TGTGCCAGCAGCCCCGGGCAGGGACCGGGACAGTACTTC
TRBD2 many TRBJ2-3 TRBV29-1 CSTSSASGSTDTQYF TGCAGCACCTCATCGGCTAGCGGCAGCACAGATACGCAGTATTTT
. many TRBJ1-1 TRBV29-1 CSVEGNTEAFF TGCAGCGTTGAAGGGAACACTGAAGCTTTCTTT
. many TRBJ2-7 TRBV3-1 CASSWGYEQYF TGTGCCAGCAGCTGGGGCTACGAGCAGTACTTC
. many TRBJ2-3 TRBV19 CASSILGRLSTDTQYF TGTGCCAGTAGTATCCTAGGGCGGCTCTCCACAGATACGCAGTATTTT
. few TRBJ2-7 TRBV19 CASSPQMSSYEQYF TGTGCCAGTAGTCCGCAAATGAGCTCCTACGAGCAGTACTTC
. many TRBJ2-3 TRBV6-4 CASSDGRTTDTQYF TGTGCCAGCAGTGACGGGAGGACCACAGATACGCAGTATTTT
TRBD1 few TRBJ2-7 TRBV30 CAWRDRGYSEQYF TGTGCCTGGCGGGACAGGGGGTACAGCGAGCAGTACTTC
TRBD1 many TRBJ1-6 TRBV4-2 CASSQAGQGTHSYSPLHF TGTGCCAGCAGCCAAGCCGGACAGGGAACCCATTCCTATTCACCCCTCCACTTT
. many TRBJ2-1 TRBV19 CASSILDDEQFF TGTGCCAGTAGTATATTGGACGATGAGCAGTTCTTC
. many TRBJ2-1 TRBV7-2 CASRRTEYNEQFF TGTGCCAGCAGGAGGACCGAGTACAATGAGCAGTTCTTC
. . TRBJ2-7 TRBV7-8 CASSRRKQGVSYEQYF TGTGCCAGCAGCCGAAGAAAACAGGGCGTCTCCTACGAGCAGTACTTC
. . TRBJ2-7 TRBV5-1 CASSLLRGASYEQYF TGCGCCAGCAGCTTGCTTAGAGGGGCGAGCTACGAGCAGTACTTC
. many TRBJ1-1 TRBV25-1 CASRSLSTEAFF TGTGCCAGCAGAAGTTTGTCAACTGAAGCTTTCTTT
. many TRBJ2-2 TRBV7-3 CASSLNPTGELFF TGTGCCAGCAGCTTAAATCCGACCGGGGAGCTGTTTTTT
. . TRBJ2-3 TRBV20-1 CSARYAGVNTQYF TGCAGTGCTAGATACGCAGGGGTAAATACGCAGTATTTT
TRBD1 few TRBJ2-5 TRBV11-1 CASSLEVAGGTETQYF TGTGCCAGCAGCTTAGAGGTAGCAGGGGGAACCGAGACCCAGTACTTC
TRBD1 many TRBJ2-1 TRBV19 CASRSDRETYNEQFF TGTGCCAGTAGATCCGACAGGGAAACCTACAATGAGCAGTTCTTC
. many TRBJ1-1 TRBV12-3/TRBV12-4 CASSLGVTFTEAFF TGTGCCAGCAGTTTAGGTGTCACCTTCACTGAAGCTTTCTTT
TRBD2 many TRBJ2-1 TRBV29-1 CSVVKTSGFFNEQFF TGCAGCGTTGTCAAGACTAGCGGGTTCTTCAATGAGCAGTTCTTC
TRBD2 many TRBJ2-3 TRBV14 CASSQDPYGLAGAADTQYF TGTGCCAGCAGCCAAGATCCGTATGGACTAGCGGGAGCGGCAGATACGCAGTATTTT
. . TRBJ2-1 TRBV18 CASPRDSQYNEQFF TGTGCCAGCCCACGGGACTCTCAGTACAATGAGCAGTTCTTC
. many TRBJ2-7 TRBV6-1 CTSNAGFGYEQYF TGTACCAGCAACGCAGGGTTTGGCTACGAGCAGTACTTC
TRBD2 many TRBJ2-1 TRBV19 CASTGGASGYNEQFF TGTGCCAGTACCGGGGGAGCTAGCGGCTACAATGAGCAGTTCTTC
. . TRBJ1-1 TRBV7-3 CASSLMMNTEAFF TGTGCCAGCAGCTTAATGATGAACACTGAAGCTTTCTTT
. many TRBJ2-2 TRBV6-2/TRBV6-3 CASSYRSGFTGELFF TGTGCCAGCAGTTACCGTAGCGGATTCACCGGGGAGCTGTTTTTT
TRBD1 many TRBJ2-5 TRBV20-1 CSARHLPGQGEWETQYF TGCAGTGCTAGACATCTGCCGGGACAGGGGGAGTGGGAGACCCAGTACTTC